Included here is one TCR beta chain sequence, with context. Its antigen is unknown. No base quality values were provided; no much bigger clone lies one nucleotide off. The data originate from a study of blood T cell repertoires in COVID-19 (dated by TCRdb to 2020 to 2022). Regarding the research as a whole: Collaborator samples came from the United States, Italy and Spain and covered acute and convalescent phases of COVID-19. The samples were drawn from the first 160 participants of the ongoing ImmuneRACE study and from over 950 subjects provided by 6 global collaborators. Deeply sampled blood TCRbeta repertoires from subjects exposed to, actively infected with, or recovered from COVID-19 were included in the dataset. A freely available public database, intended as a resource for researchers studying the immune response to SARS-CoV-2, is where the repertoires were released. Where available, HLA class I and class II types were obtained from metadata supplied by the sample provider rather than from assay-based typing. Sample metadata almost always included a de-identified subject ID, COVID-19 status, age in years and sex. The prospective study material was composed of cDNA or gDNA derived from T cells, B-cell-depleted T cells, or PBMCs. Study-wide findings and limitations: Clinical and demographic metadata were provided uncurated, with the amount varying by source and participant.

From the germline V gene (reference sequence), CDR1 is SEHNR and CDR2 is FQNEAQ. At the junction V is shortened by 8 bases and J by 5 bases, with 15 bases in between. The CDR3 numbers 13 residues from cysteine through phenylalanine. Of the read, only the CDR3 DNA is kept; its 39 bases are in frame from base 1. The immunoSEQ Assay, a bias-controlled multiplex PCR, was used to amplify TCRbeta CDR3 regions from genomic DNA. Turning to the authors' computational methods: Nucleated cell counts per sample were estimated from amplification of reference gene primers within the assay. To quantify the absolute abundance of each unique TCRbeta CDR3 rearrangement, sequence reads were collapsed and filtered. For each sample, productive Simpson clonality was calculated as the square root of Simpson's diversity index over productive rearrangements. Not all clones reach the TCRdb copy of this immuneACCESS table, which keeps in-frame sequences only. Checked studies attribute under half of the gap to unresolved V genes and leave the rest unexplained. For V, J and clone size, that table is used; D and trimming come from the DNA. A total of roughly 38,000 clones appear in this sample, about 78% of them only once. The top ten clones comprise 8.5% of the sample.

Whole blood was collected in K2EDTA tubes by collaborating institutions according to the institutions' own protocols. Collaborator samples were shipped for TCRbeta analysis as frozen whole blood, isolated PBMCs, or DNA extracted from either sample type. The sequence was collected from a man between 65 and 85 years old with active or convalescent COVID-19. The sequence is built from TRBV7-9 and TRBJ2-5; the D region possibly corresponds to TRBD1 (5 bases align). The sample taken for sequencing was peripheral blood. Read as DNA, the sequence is TGTGCCAGCGGTCTGGCAGGGTCTGAGACCCAGTACTTC. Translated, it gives CASGLAGSETQYF.